The T cell receptor beta chain under discussion was sequenced for a study of blood T cell repertoires in COVID-19. Study-level information: The cDNA or gDNA used as material had been derived from T cells, B-cell-depleted T cells, or PBMCs.

Source study methods: The assay estimated nucleated cells by amplifying reference gene primers. TCRdb's copy holds only in-frame clones and misses some; the assay was immunoSEQ multiplex PCR. V, J and clone size are taken as reported in that table, and D and trimming were inferred from the DNA itself. The repertoire holds more than 150,000 clones, with roughly 90% as singletons. Participant-reported clinical history was the basis for cohort assignment. Symptom resolution, clearance, or two negative PCRs marked the recovered donors of Cohort 3. From germline, CDR1 is SGHNT and CDR2 YENEEA. The J segment lost 0 bases and the V segment lost 0 bases, leaving 3 bases of the junction unmatched. This CDR3 spans 17 amino acids.

This receptor was obtained from a woman aged 25 to 39 who had recovered from COVID-19. What was sequenced was PBMCs or T cells enriched from blood (not recorded which). The V and J genes are TRBV11-3 and TRBJ2-3, with TRBD2 matching over 10 bases. CDR3 bases: TGTGCCAGCAGCTTAGATCCGACTAGCGGGAGCACAGATACGCAGTATTTT. Amino acids: CASSLDPTSGSTDTQYF.